The 8 T cell receptor beta chains below all came from one sample that was sequenced in a study of shared clonotypes between healthy human individuals. Method: immunoSEQ multiplex PCR; TCRdb's copy keeps in-frame clones and lacks some. Among roughly 530,000 clones listed, 90% to 97% were seen once. The sample taken for sequencing was naive CD4+ T cells sorted from blood. This sample's subset: CD45RA+ positively selected. These receptors all stem from a woman aged 25 to 39 in good health.

This chain uses TRBV28 with TRBJ2-3; D is perhaps TRBD1 or TRBD2 (6 bases each). This CDR3 is 14 amino acids long. In germline, CDR1 is MDHEN, CDR2 SYDVKM. The ends were cut back, 3 bases at V and 6 bases at J, with 13 bases in the middle. CDR3 nucleotide sequence: TGTGCCAGCAGTTTTCCGGGGGCTCGTGATACGCAGTATTTT. It codes for CASSFPGARDTQYF.

The chain links TRBV19 to TRBJ1-1, with D possibly matching TRBD1 (6 bases). Trimming removed 6 bases from V and 6 bases from J, with 14 bases in between. From germline, CDR1 is LNHDA and CDR2 SQIVND (reference sequence). This CDR3 is built from 13 residues. This CDR3 reads CASSRTVPPEAFF. The DNA for the CDR3 is TGTGCCAGTAGCAGGACAGTTCCCCCTGAAGCTTTCTTT.

This clone appeared a single time. V and J are TRBV28 and TRBJ1-2, with 9 bases identical to TRBD1. Germline CDR1 MDHEN, CDR2 SYDVKM. The CDR3 length is 14 residues. Losses at the gene ends were 6 bases for V and 8 bases for J; bases not matched to a gene: 10. Here the CDR3 reads CASSVQQGAWGYTF. CDR3 bases: TGTGCCAGCAGCGTGCAACAGGGGGCCTGGGGCTACACCTTC.

V gene TRBV5-1 combines with J gene TRBJ2-3; 9 bases are a match to TRBD2. The germline CDR1 and CDR2 sequences are SGHRS and YFSETQ. The CDR3 is 15 residues long. Trimming cost V 5 bases and J 0 bases; bases outside gene matches: 4. The chain's CDR3 is CASRQTSGSTDTQYF. DNA for the CDR3: TGCGCCAGCAGGCAGACTAGCGGAAGCACAGATACGCAGTATTTT.

The chain uses TRBV7-2 and TRBJ2-7, with TRBD1 matching 9 bases. The junction had 6 bases not matched to a gene; V was cut back by 5 bases and J by 1 base. Germline-derived CDR1 and CDR2 are SGHTA and FQGNSA. This CDR3 has 15 residues. The CDR3 bases are TGTGCCAGCAGCCCACAGGGGGCTATTTCCTACGAGCAGTACTTC. Its translation: CASSPQGAISYEQYF.

The chain joins TRBV5-4 to TRBJ1-2, with a possible D match to TRBD1 (6 bases). The CDR3 loop spans 14 amino acids. Germline V CDR1 and CDR2: SGHNT, YYREEE (reference sequence). Trimming took off 4 bases at V and 7 bases at J, with 17 bases between the two ends. CDR3 DNA: TGTGCCAGCAGCGGCGAGGGGGGAATCTTTGGCTACACCTTC. Translating gives CASSGEGGIFGYTF.

DNA of the CDR3: TGTGCCAGCAGCTTGGCCGGCGACAGGGGGTGGGCCGGGGAGCTGTTTTTT. Amino acid sequence: CASSLAGDRGWAGELFF. The chain is built from TRBV5-4 and TRBJ2-2, with TRBD1 matching 9 bases. Germline CDR1 and CDR2: SGHNT and YYREEE (reference sequence). V lost 0 bases to trimming and J lost 6 bases; unmatched junction nucleotides: 9. CDR3 size: 17 residues.

V usage is TRBV10-3 and J usage is TRBJ2-3; 7 nucleotides match TRBD2. With 4 bases clipped from V and 4 bases from J, the junction kept 5 bases outside the gene matches. The CDR3 runs to 14 residues. Germline CDR1 and CDR2: ENHRY and SYGVKD. The DNA for the CDR3 is TGTGCCATCAGTGCGCGGCGGGAGTCAGATACGCAGTATTTT. It codes for CAISARRESDTQYF.